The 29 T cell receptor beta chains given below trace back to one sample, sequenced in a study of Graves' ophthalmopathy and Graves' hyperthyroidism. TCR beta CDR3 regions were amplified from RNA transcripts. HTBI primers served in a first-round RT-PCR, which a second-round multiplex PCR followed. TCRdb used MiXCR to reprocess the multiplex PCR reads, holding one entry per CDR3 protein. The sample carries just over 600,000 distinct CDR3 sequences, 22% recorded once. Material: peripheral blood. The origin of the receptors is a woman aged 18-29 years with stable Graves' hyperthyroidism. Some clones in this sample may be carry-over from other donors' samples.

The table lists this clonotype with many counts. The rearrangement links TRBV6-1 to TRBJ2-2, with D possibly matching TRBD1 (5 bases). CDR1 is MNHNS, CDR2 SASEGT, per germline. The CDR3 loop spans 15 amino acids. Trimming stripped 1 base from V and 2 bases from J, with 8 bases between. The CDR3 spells CASSEGGTNTGELFF. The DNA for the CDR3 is TGTGCCAGCAGTGAAGGGGGCACAAACACCGGGGAGCTGTTTTTT.

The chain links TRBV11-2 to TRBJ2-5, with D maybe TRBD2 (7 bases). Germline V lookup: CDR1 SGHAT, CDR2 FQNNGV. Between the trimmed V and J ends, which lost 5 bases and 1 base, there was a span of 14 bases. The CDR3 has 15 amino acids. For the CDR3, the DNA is TGTGCCAGCAGCACGGGGGGCGGGCTCCAAGAGACCCAGTACTTC. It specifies CASSTGGGLQETQYF.

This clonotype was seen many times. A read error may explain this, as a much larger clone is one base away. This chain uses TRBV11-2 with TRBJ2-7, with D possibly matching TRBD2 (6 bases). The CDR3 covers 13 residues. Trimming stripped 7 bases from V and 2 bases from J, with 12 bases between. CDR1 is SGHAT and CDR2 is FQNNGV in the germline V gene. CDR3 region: CASNFGGTYEQYF. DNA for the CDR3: TGTGCCAGCAACTTCGGCGGGACCTACGAGCAGTACTTC.

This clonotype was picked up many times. CDR3 coding DNA: TGTGCCAGCAGCCGCGGGGAGCTGTTTTTT. Translating it yields CASSRGELFF. The genes are TRBV7-9 and TRBJ2-2; D is undetermined. The CDR3 is 10 amino acids. With 5 bases removed from V and 7 bases from J, the gap between germline ends came to 2 bases. CDR1 and CDR2 (germline): SEHNR, FQNEAQ (reference sequence).

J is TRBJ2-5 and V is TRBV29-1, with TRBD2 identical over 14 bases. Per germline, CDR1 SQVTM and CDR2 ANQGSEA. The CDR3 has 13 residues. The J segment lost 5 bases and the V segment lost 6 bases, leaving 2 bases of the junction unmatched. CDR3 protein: CSVGTSGSETQYF. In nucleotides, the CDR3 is TGCAGCGTGGGGACTAGCGGGAGTGAGACCCAGTACTTC.

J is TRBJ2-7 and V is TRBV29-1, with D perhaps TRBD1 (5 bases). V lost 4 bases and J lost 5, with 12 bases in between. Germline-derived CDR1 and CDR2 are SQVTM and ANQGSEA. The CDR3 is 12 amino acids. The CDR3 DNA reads TGCAGCGTTGGCGGCAGGGTCGACGAGCAGTACTTC. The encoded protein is CSVGGRVDEQYF.

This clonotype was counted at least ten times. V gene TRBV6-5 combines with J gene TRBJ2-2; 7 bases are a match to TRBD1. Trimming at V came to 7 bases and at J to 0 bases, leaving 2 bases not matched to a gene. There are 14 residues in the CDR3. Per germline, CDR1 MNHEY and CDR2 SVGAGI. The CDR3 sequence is CASIGGANTGELFF. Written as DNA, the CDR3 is TGTGCCAGCATAGGGGGCGCGAACACCGGGGAGCTGTTTTTT.

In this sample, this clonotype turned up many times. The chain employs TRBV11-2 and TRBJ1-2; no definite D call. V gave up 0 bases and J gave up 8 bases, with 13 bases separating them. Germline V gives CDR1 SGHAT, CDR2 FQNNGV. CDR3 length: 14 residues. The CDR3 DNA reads TGTGCCAGCAGCTTAGAAGAAGCGGGGTGGGGCTACACCTTC. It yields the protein CASSLEEAGWGYTF.

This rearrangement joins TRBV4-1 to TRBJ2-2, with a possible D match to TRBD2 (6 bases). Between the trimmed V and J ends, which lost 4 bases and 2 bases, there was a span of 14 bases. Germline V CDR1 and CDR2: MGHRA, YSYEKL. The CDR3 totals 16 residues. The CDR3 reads CASSPLGGPNTGELFF. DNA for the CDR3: TGCGCCAGCAGCCCCCTTGGAGGGCCTAACACCGGGGAGCTGTTTTTT.

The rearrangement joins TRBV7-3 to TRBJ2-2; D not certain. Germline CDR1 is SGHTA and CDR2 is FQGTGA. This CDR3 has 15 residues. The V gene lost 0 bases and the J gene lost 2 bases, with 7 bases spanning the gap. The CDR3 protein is CASSLTLTNTGELFF. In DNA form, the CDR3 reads TGTGCCAGCAGCTTAACTTTGACAAACACCGGGGAGCTGTTTTTT. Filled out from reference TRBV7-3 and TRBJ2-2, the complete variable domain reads GAGVSQTPSNKVTEKGKYVELRCDPISGHTALYWYRQSLGQGPEFLIYFQGTGAADDSGLPNDRFFAVRPEGSVSTLKIQRTERGDSAVYLCASSLTLTNTGELFFGEGSRLTVL.

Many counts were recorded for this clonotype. The CDR3 DNA is TGTGCCAGCAGGCAACAGGGCACCGGGGAGCTGTTTTTT. Amino acids: CASRQQGTGELFF. The chain combines TRBV6-1 with TRBJ2-2; D may be TRBD1 (6 bases). The CDR3 has 13 residues. V lost 6 bases and J lost 4, with 9 bases in between. CDR1 and CDR2 from the germline V gene are MNHNS and SASEGT.

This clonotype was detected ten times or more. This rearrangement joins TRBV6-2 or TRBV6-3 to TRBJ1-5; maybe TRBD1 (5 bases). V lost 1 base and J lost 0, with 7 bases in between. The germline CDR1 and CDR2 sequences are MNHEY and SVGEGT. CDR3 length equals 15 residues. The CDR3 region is CASSYLQDSNQPQHF. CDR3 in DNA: TGTGCCAGCAGTTACTTACAGGATAGCAATCAGCCCCAGCATTTT.

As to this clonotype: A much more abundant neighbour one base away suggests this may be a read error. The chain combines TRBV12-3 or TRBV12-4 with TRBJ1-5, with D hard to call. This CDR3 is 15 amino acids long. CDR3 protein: CANSGRNFCNQPQHF. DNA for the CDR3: TGTGCCAACAGTGGCAGGAATTTTTGCAATCAGCCCCAGCATTTT.

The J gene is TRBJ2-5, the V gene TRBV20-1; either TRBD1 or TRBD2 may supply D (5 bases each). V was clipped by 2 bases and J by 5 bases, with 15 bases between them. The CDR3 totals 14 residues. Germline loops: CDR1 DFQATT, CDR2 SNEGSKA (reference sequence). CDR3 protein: CSARSDFGAETQYF. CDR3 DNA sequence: TGCAGTGCTAGATCGGACTTCGGGGCGGAGACCCAGTACTTC.

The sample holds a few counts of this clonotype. CDR3 sequence reads: CASSKSTEAFF. The CDR3 nucleotides are TGTGCCAGTAGTAAGAGCACTGAAGCTTTCTTT. The chain joins TRBV19 to TRBJ1-1; no reliable D call. The CDR3 runs 11 residues. Trimming removed 4 bases at V and 4 bases at J, with 4 bases between. Germline V CDR1 and CDR2: LNHDA, SQIVND (reference sequence).

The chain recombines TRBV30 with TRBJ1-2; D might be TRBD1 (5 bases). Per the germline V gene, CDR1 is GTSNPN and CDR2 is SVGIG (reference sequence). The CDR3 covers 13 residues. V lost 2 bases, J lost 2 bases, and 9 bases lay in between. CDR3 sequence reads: CAWSTGYNYGYTF. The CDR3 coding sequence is TGTGCCTGGAGTACAGGTTACAACTATGGCTACACCTTC.

CDR3 amino acids: CASSLSLAGQTYEQYF. The CDR3 DNA reads as TGTGCCAGCAGCCTCTCCTTGGCAGGGCAAACCTACGAGCAGTACTTC. The chain has TRBV11-2 and TRBJ2-7; TRBD1 is a possible D gene (5 bases). Trimming took 5 bases from V and 2 from J, leaving 19 bases between them. Germline V gene lookup returns CDR1 SGHAT and CDR2 FQNNGV. This CDR3 spans 16 amino acids.

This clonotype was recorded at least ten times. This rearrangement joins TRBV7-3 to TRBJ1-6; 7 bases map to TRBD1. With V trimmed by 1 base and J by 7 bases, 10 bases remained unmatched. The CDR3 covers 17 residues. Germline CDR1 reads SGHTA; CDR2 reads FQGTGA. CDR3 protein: CASSLRHRGSENSPLHF. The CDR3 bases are TGTGCCAGCAGCTTAAGGCACAGGGGATCGGAGAATTCACCCCTCCACTTT.

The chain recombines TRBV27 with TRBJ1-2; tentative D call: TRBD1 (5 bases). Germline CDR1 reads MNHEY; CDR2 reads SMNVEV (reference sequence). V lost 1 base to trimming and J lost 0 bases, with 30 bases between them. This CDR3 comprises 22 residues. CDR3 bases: TGTGCCAGCAGTTTATTCCTTGGGGGTATGTTGGCCAAGACAATAGCTAACTATGGCTACACCTTC. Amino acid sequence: CASSLFLGGMLAKTIANYGYTF.

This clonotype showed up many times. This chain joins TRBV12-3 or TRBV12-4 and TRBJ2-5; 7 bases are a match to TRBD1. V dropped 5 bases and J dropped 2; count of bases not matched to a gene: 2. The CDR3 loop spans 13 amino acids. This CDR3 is CASSGTEQETQYF. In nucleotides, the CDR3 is TGTGCCAGCAGTGGGACAGAACAAGAGACCCAGTACTTC.

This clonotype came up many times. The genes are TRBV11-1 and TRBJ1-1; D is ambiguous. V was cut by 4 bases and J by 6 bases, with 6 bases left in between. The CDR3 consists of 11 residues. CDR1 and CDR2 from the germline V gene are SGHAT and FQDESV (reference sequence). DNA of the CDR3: TGTGCCAGCAGCTCCCACGCTGAAGCTTTCTTT. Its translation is CASSSHAEAFF. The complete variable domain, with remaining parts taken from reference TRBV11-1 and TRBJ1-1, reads EAEVAQSPRYKITEKSQAVAFWCDPISGHATLYWYRQILGQGPELLVQFQDESVVDDSQLPKDRFSAERLKGVDSTLKIQPAELGDSAMYLCASSSHAEAFFGQGTRLTVV.

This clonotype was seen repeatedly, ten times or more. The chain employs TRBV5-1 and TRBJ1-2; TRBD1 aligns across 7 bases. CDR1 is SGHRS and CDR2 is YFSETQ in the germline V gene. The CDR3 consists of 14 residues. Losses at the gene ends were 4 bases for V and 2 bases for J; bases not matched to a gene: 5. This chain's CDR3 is CASSTPGQNYGYTF. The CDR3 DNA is TGCGCCAGCAGCACTCCGGGACAGAACTATGGCTACACCTTC.

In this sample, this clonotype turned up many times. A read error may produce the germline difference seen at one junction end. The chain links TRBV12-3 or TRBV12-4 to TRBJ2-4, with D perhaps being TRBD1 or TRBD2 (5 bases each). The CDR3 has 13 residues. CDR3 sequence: CASSLHGGNIKYF. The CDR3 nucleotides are TGTGCCAGCAGTCTACATGGGGGAAACATTAAGTACTTC.

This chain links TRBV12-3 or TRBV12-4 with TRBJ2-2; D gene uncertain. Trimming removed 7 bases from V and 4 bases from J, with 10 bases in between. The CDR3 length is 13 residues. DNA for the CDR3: TGTGCCAGCAACCCTAGATTCACCGGGGAGCTGTTTTTT. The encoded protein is CASNPRFTGELFF.

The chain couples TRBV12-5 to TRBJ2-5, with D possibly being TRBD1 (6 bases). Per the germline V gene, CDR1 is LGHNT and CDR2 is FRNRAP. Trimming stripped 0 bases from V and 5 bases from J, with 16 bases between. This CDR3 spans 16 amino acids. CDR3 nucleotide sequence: TGTGCTAGTGGTTTGGTACTCCTCACAGGGAGCGAGACCCAGTACTTC. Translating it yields CASGLVLLTGSETQYF.

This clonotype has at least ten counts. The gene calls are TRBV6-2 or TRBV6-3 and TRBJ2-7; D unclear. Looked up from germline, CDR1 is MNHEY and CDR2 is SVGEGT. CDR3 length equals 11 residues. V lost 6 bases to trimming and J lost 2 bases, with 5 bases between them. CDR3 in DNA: TGTGCCAGCAGGGCAGCCTACGAGCAGTACTTC. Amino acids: CASRAAYEQYF.

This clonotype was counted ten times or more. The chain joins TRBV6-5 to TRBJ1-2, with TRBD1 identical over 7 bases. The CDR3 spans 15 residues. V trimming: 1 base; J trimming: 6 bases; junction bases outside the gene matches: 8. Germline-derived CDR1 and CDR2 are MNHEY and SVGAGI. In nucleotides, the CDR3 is TGTGCCAGCAGTTACTTGGCAGGGGGAAGCGATGGCTACACCTTC. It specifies CASSYLAGGSDGYTF.

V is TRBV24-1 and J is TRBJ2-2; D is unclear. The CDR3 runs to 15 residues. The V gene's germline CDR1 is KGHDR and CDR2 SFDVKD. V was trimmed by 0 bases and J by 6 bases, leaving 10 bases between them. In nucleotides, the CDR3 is TGTGCCACCAGTGATTTGCAAGGTGACGCCGGGGAGCTGTTTTTT. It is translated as CATSDLQGDAGELFF.

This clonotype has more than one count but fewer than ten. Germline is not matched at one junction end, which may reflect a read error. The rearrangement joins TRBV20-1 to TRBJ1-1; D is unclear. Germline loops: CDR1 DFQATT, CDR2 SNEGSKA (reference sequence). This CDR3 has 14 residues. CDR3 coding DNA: TGCAGTGCTAGAGTGGTCGTAATGAACACTGATGCTTTCTTT. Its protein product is CSARVVVMNTDAFF.